This TCR beta chain was found in a study of blood T cell repertoires in COVID-19. At the level of the study: The United States, Italy and Spain provided the acute and convalescent COVID-19 samples.

In the authors' methods: Estimation of nucleated cell counts relied on the amplification of reference gene primers. Sequencing was performed with immunoSEQ multiplex PCR; in TCRdb, only in-frame clones are kept and a portion is missing. The V and J calls and clone size were taken over from that table, and D and trimming were inferred from the DNA. The data show fewer than 150,000 clones, approximately 81% seen once. Trimming cost V 0 bases and J 5 bases; bases outside gene matches: 4. The CDR3 spans 15 residues. Germline CDR1 reads LGHNA; CDR2 reads YSLEER. Sequencing input: peripheral blood. The sequence was obtained from a human donor in a cohort sampled during active COVID-19. The rearrangement joins TRBV4-3 to TRBJ2-1; 7 bases fit TRBD2. Written as DNA, the CDR3 is TGCGCCAGCAGCCAAGACCTAGCGGCGAACAATGAGCAGTTCTTC. It translates to CASSQDLAANNEQFF.